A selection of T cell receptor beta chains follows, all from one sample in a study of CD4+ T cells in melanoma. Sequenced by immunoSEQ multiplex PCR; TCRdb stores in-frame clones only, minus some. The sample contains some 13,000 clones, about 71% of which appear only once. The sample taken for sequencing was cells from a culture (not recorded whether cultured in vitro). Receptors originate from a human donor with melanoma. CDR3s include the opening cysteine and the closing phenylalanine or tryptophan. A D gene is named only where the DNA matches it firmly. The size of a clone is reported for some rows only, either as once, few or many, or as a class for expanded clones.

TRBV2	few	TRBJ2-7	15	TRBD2	TGTGCCAGCAGTGAAGTGGGTACGGGAGGAGGGGAGCAGTACTTC	CASSEVGTGGGEQYF
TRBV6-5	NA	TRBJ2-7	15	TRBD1	TGTGCCAGCAGCTCCTTAGGGACAGGGGGCTACGAGCAGTACTTC	CASSSLGTGGYEQYF
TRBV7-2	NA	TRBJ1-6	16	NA	TGTGCCAGCAGCTCCCTCGGAGAGAGTAGAAATTCACCCCTCCACTTT	CASSSLGESRNSPLHF
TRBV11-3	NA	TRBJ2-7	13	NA	TGTGCCAGTAGCTTAGGTGTTGACTACGAGCAGTACTTC	CASSLGVDYEQYF
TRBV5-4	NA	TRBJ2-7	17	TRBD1	TGTGCCAGCAGCCAAGATCTAGGCAGGGGGAGAACCTACGAGCAGTACTTC	CASSQDLGRGRTYEQYF
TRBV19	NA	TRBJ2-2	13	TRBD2	TGTGCCAGTAGTATTAGCGGGAGGGAAAGGCTGTTTTTT	CASSISGRERLFF
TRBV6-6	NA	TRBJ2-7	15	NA	TGTGCCAGCAGTTCCTCGGCCGATGCTAGGCTCGAGCAGTACTTC	CASSSSADARLEQYF
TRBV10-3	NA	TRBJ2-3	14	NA	TGTGCCATCAGTGAAAGGGGGGCAGAAGATACGCAGTATTTT	CAISERGAEDTQYF
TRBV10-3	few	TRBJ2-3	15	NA	TGTGCCATCAGTGTATCGCAGCTCGGGACAGATACGCAGTATTTT	CAISVSQLGTDTQYF
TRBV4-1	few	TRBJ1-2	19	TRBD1	TGCGCCAGCAGCCAATTGGGGGGGACAGGGTCAGGGGGGAACTATGGCTACACCTTC	CASSQLGGTGSGGNYGYTF
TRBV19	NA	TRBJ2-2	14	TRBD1	TGTGCCAGTAGTGTGACAGGGACAGGCGGGGAGCTGTTTTTT	CASSVTGTGGELFF
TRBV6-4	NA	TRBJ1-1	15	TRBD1	TGTGCCAGCACTCGGACAGGGAGAGTGGAAACTGAAGCTTTCTTT	CASTRTGRVETEAFF
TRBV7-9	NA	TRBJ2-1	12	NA	TGTGCCAGCAGCTTAGGATACAATGAGCAGTTCTTC	CASSLGYNEQFF
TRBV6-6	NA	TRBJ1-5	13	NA	TGTGCCAGCAGAACCACCCTGAATCAGCCCCAGCATTTT	CASRTTLNQPQHF
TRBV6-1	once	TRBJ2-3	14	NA	TGTGCCAGCACCTTGCAAGGGTGGGTGGATACGCAGTATTTT	CASTLQGWVDTQYF
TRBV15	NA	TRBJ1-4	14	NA	TGTGCCACCAGCAGACGGCAGGGAGAGGAAAAACTGTTTTTT	CATSRRQGEEKLFF
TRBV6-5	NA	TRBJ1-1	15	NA	TGTGCCAGCAGCCCTATAGGGGTTACGAACACTGAAGCTTTCTTT	CASSPIGVTNTEAFF
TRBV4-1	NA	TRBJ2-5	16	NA	TGCGCCAGCAGCCAAGAGAATCCGGGCAGCCAAGAGACCCAGTACTTC	CASSQENPGSQETQYF
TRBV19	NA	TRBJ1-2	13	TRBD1	TGTGCCAGTAGTGAACAGGGGGCAAACGGCTACACCTTC	CASSEQGANGYTF
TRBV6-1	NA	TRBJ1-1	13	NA	TGTGCCAGCAGATCGAGGGATGCAGCTGAAGCTTTCTTT	CASRSRDAAEAFF
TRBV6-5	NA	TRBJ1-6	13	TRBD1	TGTGCCAGCAGTGACAGGGGGCTTTCACCCCTCCACTTT	CASSDRGLSPLHF
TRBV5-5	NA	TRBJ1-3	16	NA	TGTGCCAGCAGCTTGTCCGGGACTCCGTCAGGAAACACCATATATTTT	CASSLSGTPSGNTIYF
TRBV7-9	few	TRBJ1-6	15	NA	TGTGCCAGCAGCTACACGGGATCCTATAATTCACCCCTCCACTTT	CASSYTGSYNSPLHF
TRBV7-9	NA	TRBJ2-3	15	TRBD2	TGTGCCAGCAGCTTAGGACTAGCGGGGTCAGATACGCAGTATTTT	CASSLGLAGSDTQYF
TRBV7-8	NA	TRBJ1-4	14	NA	TGTGCCAGCAGCTTAGGGAATGTCAATGAAAAACTGTTTTTT	CASSLGNVNEKLFF
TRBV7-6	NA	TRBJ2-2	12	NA	TGTGCCAGCAGCTTATTAGCCGGGGAGCTGTTTTTT	CASSLLAGELFF
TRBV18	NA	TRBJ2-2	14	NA	TGTGCCAGCTCACCAAGAGCGAACACCGGGGAGCTGTTTTTT	CASSPRANTGELFF